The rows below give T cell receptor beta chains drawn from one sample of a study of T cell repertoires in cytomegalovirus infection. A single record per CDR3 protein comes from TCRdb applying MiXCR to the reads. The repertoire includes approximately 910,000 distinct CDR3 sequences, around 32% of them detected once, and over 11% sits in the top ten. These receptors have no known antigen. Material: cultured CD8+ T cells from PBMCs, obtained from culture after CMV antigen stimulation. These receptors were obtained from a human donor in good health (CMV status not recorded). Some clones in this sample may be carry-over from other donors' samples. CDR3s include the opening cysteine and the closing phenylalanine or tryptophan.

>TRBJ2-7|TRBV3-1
CASAPGQGAYEQYF
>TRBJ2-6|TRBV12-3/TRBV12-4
CASSGGLSTGANVLTF
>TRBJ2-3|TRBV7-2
CASSSPGLAGPIQTYF
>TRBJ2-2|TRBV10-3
CAISETLAGTNTGELFF
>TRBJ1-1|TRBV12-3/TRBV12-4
CASSSTGVLAEAFF
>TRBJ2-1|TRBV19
CASSIEVLYNEQFF
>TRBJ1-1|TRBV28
CASSEASMNTEAFF
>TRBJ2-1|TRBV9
CASSETSGNNEQFF
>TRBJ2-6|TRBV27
CASSSLEGAWANVLTF
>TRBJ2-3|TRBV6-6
CASTPGGPTDTQYF
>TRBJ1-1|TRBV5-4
CASSIPEGANFPEAFF
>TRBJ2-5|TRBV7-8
CASSLAGLAGPQETQYF
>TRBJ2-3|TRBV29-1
CSVGVGTDTQYF
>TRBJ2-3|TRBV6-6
CASSYPSTGGSDTQYF
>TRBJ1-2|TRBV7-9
CASSHTGQRIYGYTF
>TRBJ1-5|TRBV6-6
CASSYLFGGTGNQPQHF
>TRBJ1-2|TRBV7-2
CASSLVDIGYGYTF
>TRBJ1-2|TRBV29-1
CSVEDRTGAGSYGYTF
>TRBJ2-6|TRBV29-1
CSALDRTSGANVLTF
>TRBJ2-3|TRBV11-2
CASSSFAGREFDTQYF
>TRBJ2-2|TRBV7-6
CASTLGGTGELFF
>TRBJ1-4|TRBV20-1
CSACRDRFRGSEKLFF
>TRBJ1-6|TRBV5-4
CASSSLGTGVNSPLHF
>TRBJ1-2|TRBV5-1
CASSLAAGVVLRDGYTF
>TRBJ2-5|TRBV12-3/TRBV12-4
CASSPVGLATQYF
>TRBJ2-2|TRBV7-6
CASRLLPGQVNTGELFF
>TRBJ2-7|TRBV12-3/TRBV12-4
CASTPISRGRREYF
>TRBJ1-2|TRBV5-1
CASRGPTGAGYGYTF
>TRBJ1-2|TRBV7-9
CASSLSQSHNYGYTF
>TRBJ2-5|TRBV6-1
CAIPPDPGLAGWRQETQYF
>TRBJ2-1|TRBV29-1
CSAGSDTYNEQFF
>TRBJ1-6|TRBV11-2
CASSIDGGSPLHF
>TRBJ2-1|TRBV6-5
CASTGGARNFEQFF